The 11 T cell receptor beta chains below all came from one sample that was sequenced in a study of shared clonotypes between healthy human individuals. Assay: immunoSEQ multiplex PCR; the TCRdb copy retains only in-frame clones and omits some. The data show more than 1,200,000 clones, around 98.5% seen once. Sequenced: naive CD4+ T cells sorted from blood. This sample's subset: CD45RA+ positively selected. These receptors came from a man aged 25-45 years in good health.

The chain carries TRBV10-1 and TRBJ2-1; 8 bases fit TRBD2. With V trimmed by 9 bases and J by 7 bases, 11 bases remained unmatched. Germline V lookup: CDR1 WNHNN, CDR2 SYGVQD (reference sequence). This CDR3 region has 14 residues. DNA of the CDR3: TGCGCCAGTTCGACCGGGACTAGGGCGAATGAGCAGTTCTTC. This translates into CASSTGTRANEQFF.

This clone was seen once. The V gene is TRBV5-6, the J gene TRBJ2-7, with D unresolved. V was shortened by 0 bases and J by 12 bases, with 13 bases between the two germline ends. Germline V gives CDR1 SGHDT, CDR2 YYEEEE. CDR3 length equals 12 residues. CDR3 sequence: CASSLASGLRYF. CDR3 coding DNA: TGTGCCAGCAGCTTGGCCTCGGGTTTAAGGTACTTC.

This chain uses TRBV2 with TRBJ1-5; tentatively, D is TRBD1 (6 bases). Deletions cut 1 base from V and 0 bases from J, with 16 bases between. The CDR3 contains 18 residues. Germline-derived CDR1 and CDR2 are SNHLY and FYNNEI. The CDR3 bases are TGTGCCAGCAGTGAAGTCCCGACAGGTGATTATAGCAATCAGCCCCAGCATTTT. This translates into CASSEVPTGDYSNQPQHF. Full variable domain (remainder filled in from reference TRBV2 and TRBJ1-5): EPEVTQTPSHQVTQMGQEVILRCVPISNHLYFYWYRQILGQKVEFLVSFYNNEISEKSEIFDDQFSVERPDGSNFTLKIRSTKLEDSAMYFCASSEVPTGDYSNQPQHFGDGTRLSIL.

As for this clone: Within the sample, other DNA sequences also encode this same CDR3. The J gene is TRBJ2-2, the V gene TRBV19, with D unclear. V was cut by 5 bases and J by 0 bases, with 10 bases left in between. CDR3 length equals 15 residues. CDR1 and CDR2 (germline): LNHDA, SQIVND (reference sequence). The CDR3 sequence is CASSLGLTNTGELFF. The CDR3 DNA reads TGTGCCAGTAGTTTAGGCCTAACGAACACCGGGGAGCTGTTTTTT.

This chain uses TRBV29-1 with TRBJ2-1; 9 bases align to TRBD2. CDR1 and CDR2 from the germline V gene are SQVTM and ANQGSEA. The CDR3 covers 17 residues. Trimming took 5 bases from V and 12 from J; bases not matched to a gene: 23. CDR3 protein: CSVHNSGAGGAVDRQFF. The CDR3 DNA follows: TGCAGCGTTCACAATAGTGGGGCGGGAGGGGCGGTCGATCGGCAGTTCTTC.

With regard to this clone: Other DNA sequences of this sample code for an identical CDR3. The chain has TRBV18 and TRBJ2-5; D may match TRBD1 or TRBD2 (5 bases each). The V and J ends lost 1 base and 5 bases respectively, with 8 bases between them. Germline V gene lookup returns CDR1 KGHSH and CDR2 LQKENI. The CDR3 runs 13 residues. CDR3 sequence: CASSPLGGETQYF. Written as DNA, the CDR3 is TGTGCCAGCTCACCACTTGGGGGTGAGACCCAGTACTTC.

The J gene is TRBJ2-5, the V gene TRBV25-1, with a weak D call TRBD1 (5 bases). With 1 base removed from V and 5 bases from J, the gap between germline ends came to 14 bases. The V gene's germline CDR1 is MGHDK and CDR2 SYGVNS. The CDR3 runs to 15 residues. In DNA form, the CDR3 reads TGTGCCAGCAGTGAATCTCGGGCAGGGCGCGAGACCCAGTACTTC. Translating gives CASSESRAGRETQYF. Using reference TRBV25-1 and TRBJ2-5 for the parts outside the CDR3, the full variable domain is EADIYQTPRYLVIGTGKKITLECSQTMGHDKMYWYQQDPGMELHLIHYSYGVNSTEKGDLSSESTVSRIRTEHFPLTLESARPSHTSQYLCASSESRAGRETQYFGPGTRLLVL.

The rearrangement uses TRBV19 and TRBJ2-7, with 7 bases that match TRBD2. The V and J ends lost 10 bases and 1 base, in that order; junction bases with no gene match: 13. Germline lookup yields CDR1 LNHDA and CDR2 SQIVND (reference sequence). The CDR3 spans 15 residues. The CDR3 sequence is CATRRGDSGSYEQYF. CDR3 in DNA: TGTGCCACTCGACGTGGGGATAGCGGGTCCTACGAGCAGTACTTC. The variable domain in full, completed from reference TRBV19 and TRBJ2-7, reads DGGITQSPKYLFRKEGQNVTLSCEQNLNHDAMYWYRQDPGQGLRLIYYSQIVNDFQKGDIAEGYSVSREKKESFPLTVTSAQKNPTAFYLCATRRGDSGSYEQYFGPGTRLTVT.

V and J are TRBV19 and TRBJ1-5, with D unclear. Trimming shortened V by 4 bases and J by 6 bases, and 10 bases separated the two germline ends. The CDR3 consists of 13 residues. Germline V CDR1 and CDR2: LNHDA, SQIVND (reference sequence). CDR3 amino acids: CASSTAGGQPQHF. The CDR3 DNA is TGTGCCAGTAGTACTGCAGGAGGTCAGCCCCAGCATTTT.

The chain recombines TRBV18 with TRBJ2-2, with 7 positions matching TRBD2. Looked up from germline, CDR1 is KGHSH and CDR2 is LQKENI. The V and J ends lost 6 bases and 1 base, in that order; junction bases with no gene match: 11. The CDR3 has 17 residues. CDR3: CASSLRPASGNTGELFF. The CDR3 DNA reads TGTGCCAGCTCTCTCCGTCCCGCTAGCGGGAACACCGGGGAGCTGTTTTTT.

DNA for the CDR3: TGTGCCAGTAGTAATTGGGAGAGGGTTTATCAGCCCCAGCATTTT. Its protein product is CASSNWERVYQPQHF. V gene TRBV19 combines with J gene TRBJ1-5; no clear D gene. Per the germline V gene, CDR1 is LNHDA and CDR2 is SQIVND (reference sequence). V lost 4 bases and J lost 5, with 15 bases in between. This CDR3 is 15 amino acids long.